This T cell receptor (beta chain) was recorded in a study of blood T cell repertoires in COVID-19. Overall study: COVID-19 samples, acute and convalescent, were from the United States, Italy and Spain. T cells, B-cell-depleted T cells, or PBMCs supplied cDNA or gDNA.

Per the original data handling: For nucleated cells, counts were estimated from reference gene primer amplification. Sequencing was performed with immunoSEQ multiplex PCR; in TCRdb, only in-frame clones are kept and a portion is missing. V and J calls and clone size come straight from that table; D and trimming were deduced from the DNA. The sample contains tens of thousands of clones, over 85% of which appear only once. CDR3 length: 15 amino acids. The V and J ends lost 4 bases and 4 bases, in that order; junction bases with no gene match: 9. Germline CDR1 and CDR2: SGHTA and FQGNSA. The source of this sequence is a human donor with active COVID-19. The donor label of this sample is uncertain. V usage is TRBV7-2 and J usage is TRBJ2-7; 8 nucleotides agree with TRBD2. Sample: peripheral blood. CDR3 sequence: CASSSQAGAGYEQYF. As DNA, the CDR3 is TGTGCCAGCAGCTCCCAAGCGGGAGCGGGGTACGAGCAGTACTTC.